This is a list of T cell receptor beta chains from one sample in a study of shared clonotypes between healthy human individuals. Only in-frame clones appear in the TCRdb table, and some are missing; sequencing was by immunoSEQ multiplex PCR. The sample shows fewer than 400,000 clones, around 72% of them seen only once. The sample was memory CD4+ T cells sorted from blood. These receptor sequences come from a man aged 25-40 years in good health. Both conserved end residues are part of each CDR3. A D gene is named only where the DNA matches it firmly. Only some rows state a clone size, as once, few, many or a class for expanded clones.

j_call d_call clone_size v_call cdr3_nt cdr3_aa
TRBJ1-1 TRBD1 few TRBV20-1 TGCAGCGTTACAGGGGACACTGAAGCTTTCTTT CSVTGDTEAFF
TRBJ2-7 - - TRBV30 TGTGCCTGGAGGATACAGGGATCCTACGAGCAGTACTTC CAWRIQGSYEQYF
TRBJ1-2 - - TRBV6-8 TGTGCCAGCAGTTACTCGAGCACTAAGGGTCGGGGCAGCGGGACCGTGAATGGCTACACCTTC CASSYSSTKGRGSGTVNGYTF
TRBJ2-3 TRBD2 - TRBV4-1 TGCGCCAGCAGCCAAGGTCTAGCGGGAGTGGGTACGCAGTATTTT CASSQGLAGVGTQYF
TRBJ2-2 - - TRBV7-9 TGCGCCAGCAGCCAAGGGACTCTGAACACCGGGGAGCTGTTTTTT CASSQGTLNTGELFF
TRBJ2-7 - - TRBV2 TGTGCCAGCAAGGACTCGTCTTGGACCTACGAGCAGTACTTC CASKDSSWTYEQYF
TRBJ1-1 - - TRBV27 TGTGCCAGCAGCAGGGTGCGAAATACTGAAGCTTTCTTT CASSRVRNTEAFF
TRBJ2-1 TRBD1 once TRBV28 TGTGCCAGCAGCCCGACAGGGGCGCGGACCTACAATGAGCAGTTCTTC CASSPTGARTYNEQFF
TRBJ2-2 TRBD1 - TRBV5-1 TGCGCCAGCGGCAAAACAGGGGGCACCGGGGAGCTGTTTTTT CASGKTGGTGELFF
TRBJ2-7 TRBD1 medium-sized TRBV18 TGTGCCAGCTCACCATCGGGACAGGGTCTCTACGAGCAGTACTTC CASSPSGQGLYEQYF
TRBJ2-7 - once TRBV18 TGTGCCAGCTCCCCCTTAGAGTACGAGCAGTACTTC CASSPLEYEQYF